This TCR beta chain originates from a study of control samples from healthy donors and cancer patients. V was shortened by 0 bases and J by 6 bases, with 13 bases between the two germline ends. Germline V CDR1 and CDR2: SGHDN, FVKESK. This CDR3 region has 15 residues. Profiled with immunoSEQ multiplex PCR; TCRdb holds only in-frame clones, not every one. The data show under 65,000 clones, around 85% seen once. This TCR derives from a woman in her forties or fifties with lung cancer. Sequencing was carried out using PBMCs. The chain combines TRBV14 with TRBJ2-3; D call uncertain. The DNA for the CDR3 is TGTGCCAGCAGCCAAGAACTCCCCTCCGGGGATACGCAGTATTTT. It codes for CASSQELPSGDTQYF.